The 18 T cell receptor beta chains below come from one sample, sequenced in a study of PD-L1 blockade in urothelial cancer. Only in-frame clones appear in the TCRdb table, and some are missing; sequencing was by immunoSEQ multiplex PCR. The sample includes more than 35,000 clones, roughly four fifths of them seen just once. The starting material was PBMCs, obtained around atezolizumab (anti-PD-L1) treatment. Receptors were obtained from a man between 65 and 85 years old with urothelial cancer.

The CDR3: CASSLGGGSGETQYF. The CDR3 bases are TGTGCCAGCAGCTTAGGGGGAGGGTCGGGAGAGACCCAGTACTTC. This chain links TRBV7-3 with TRBJ2-5, with TRBD2 matching 7 bases. With 2 bases clipped from V and 4 bases from J, the junction kept 7 bases outside the gene matches. Germline V lookup: CDR1 SGHTA, CDR2 FQGTGA. The length of the CDR3 is 15 residues.

CDR3 nucleotides: TGCGCCAGCAGACAGGGAGTTCACACAGATACGCAGTATTTT. This encodes CASRQGVHTDTQYF. V is TRBV10-1 and J is TRBJ2-3; D may be TRBD1 (6 bases). V was clipped by 6 bases and J by 2 bases, with 12 bases between them. Germline V gene data show CDR1 as WNHNN and CDR2 as SYGVQD (reference sequence). The CDR3 spans 14 residues.

V gene TRBV5-1 combines with J gene TRBJ2-1, with 11 bases fitting TRBD2. Germline loops: CDR1 SGHRS, CDR2 YFSETQ. With V trimmed by 2 bases and J by 0 bases, 13 bases remained unmatched. The length of the CDR3 is 20 residues. The CDR3 spells CASSFGAGTSGESSYNEQFF. Here the CDR3 DNA reads TGCGCCAGCAGCTTTGGGGCCGGGACTAGCGGAGAAAGCTCCTACAATGAGCAGTTCTTC.

The chain joins TRBV5-5 to TRBJ2-6; D gene uncertain. This CDR3 has 13 amino acids. The V gene lost 3 bases and the J gene lost 10 bases, with 11 bases spanning the gap. CDR1 is SGHKS, CDR2 YYEKEE, per germline (reference sequence). CDR3 residues: CASSSYEANVLTF. DNA for the CDR3: TGTGCCAGCAGCTCGTACGAGGCAAACGTCCTGACTTTC.

This clone was seen just once. This chain uses TRBV10-3 with TRBJ2-7, with 10 nucleotides matching TRBD2. The CDR3 is 12 residues long. Trimming at V came to 10 bases and at J to 3 bases, leaving 3 bases not matched to a gene. Germline V gene sequence: CDR1 ENHRY, CDR2 SYGVKD. The CDR3 is CATQREGYEQYF. In DNA form, the CDR3 reads TGTGCCACCCAGCGGGAGGGCTACGAGCAGTACTTC.

Within the sample, this clone is medium-sized. The chain couples TRBV2 to TRBJ1-2; 9 bases match TRBD1. CDR1 SNHLY and CDR2 FYNNEI come from the germline V gene. The J segment lost 7 bases and the V segment lost 4 bases, leaving 10 bases of the junction unmatched. The CDR3 is 15 amino acids. CDR3 sequence reads: CASSGQTGGWGGYTF. The DNA of the CDR3 is TGTGCCAGCAGTGGTCAAACAGGGGGCTGGGGTGGCTACACCTTC. The whole variable domain, remainder taken from reference TRBV2 and TRBJ1-2, is EPEVTQTPSHQVTQMGQEVILRCVPISNHLYFYWYRQILGQKVEFLVSFYNNEISEKSEIFDDQFSVERPDGSNFTLKIRSTKLEDSAMYFCASSGQTGGWGGYTFGSGTRLTVV.

V usage is TRBV5-1 and J usage is TRBJ1-3, with 8 positions matching TRBD1. The CDR3 covers 18 residues. Germline CDR1 reads SGHRS; CDR2 reads YFSETQ. Losses at the gene ends were 0 bases for V and 5 bases for J; bases not matched to a gene: 13. The CDR3 sequence is CASSLDSSGQEKRNTIYF. CDR3 bases: TGCGCCAGCAGCTTGGATTCGTCGGGACAGGAAAAAAGAAACACCATATATTTT.

This clone was picked up one time. The chain uses TRBV30 and TRBJ1-4; D might be TRBD1 (5 bases). Trimming removed 4 bases at V and 6 bases at J, with 18 bases between. Germline loops: CDR1 GTSNPN, CDR2 SVGIG (reference sequence). CDR3 length equals 15 residues. CDR3 residues: CAWNTGHFSDEKLFF. The CDR3 nucleotides are TGTGCCTGGAACACCGGACATTTCAGTGATGAAAAACTGTTTTTT.

This chain links TRBV4-3 with TRBJ2-2; a possible D gene is TRBD1 (5 bases). V was pared by 0 bases and J by 1 base, with 6 bases between. Germline CDR1 is LGHNA and CDR2 is YSLEER. The CDR3 consists of 15 residues. The CDR3 DNA reads as TGCGCCAGCAGCCAAGACAGGGTGAACACCGGGGAGCTGTTTTTT. It yields the protein CASSQDRVNTGELFF.

The count of this clone is one. This chain joins TRBV2 and TRBJ2-1; 11 bases are a match to TRBD2. The trim removed 4 bases at V and 9 bases at J, leaving 8 bases unmatched. This CDR3 is built from 15 residues. In germline, CDR1 is SNHLY, CDR2 FYNNEI. The CDR3 spells CASSVWLAGGGEQFF. The CDR3 region has the DNA TGTGCCAGCAGTGTCTGGCTAGCGGGAGGTGGTGAGCAGTTCTTC.

The rearrangement joins TRBV9 to TRBJ1-2, with no clear D. V was cut by 0 bases and J by 8 bases, with 17 bases left in between. Germline-derived CDR1 and CDR2 are SGDLS and YYNGEE. The CDR3 spans 15 residues. CDR3 loop: CASSVDSNPTRGYTF. The CDR3 nucleotides read TGTGCCAGCAGCGTAGATAGCAACCCCACGAGGGGCTACACCTTC. The whole variable domain, remainder taken from reference TRBV9 and TRBJ1-2, is DSGVTQTPKHLITATGQRVTLRCSPRSGDLSVYWYQQSLDQGLQFLIQYYNGEERAKGNILERFSAQQFPDLHSELNLSSLELGDSALYFCASSVDSNPTRGYTFGSGTRLTVV.

V usage is TRBV13 and J usage is TRBJ1-1, with TRBD1 identical over 7 bases. The germline V gene has CDR1 PRHDT and CDR2 FYEKMQ (reference sequence). CDR3 length equals 13 residues. V lost 5 bases, J lost 1 base, and 1 base stayed unmatched. The CDR3 sequence is CASSRDRNTEAFF. In nucleotides, the CDR3 is TGTGCCAGCAGCCGGGACAGGAACACTGAAGCTTTCTTT.

The chain recombines TRBV4-2 with TRBJ2-1; perhaps TRBD1 as D (5 bases). V lost 4 bases, J lost 0 bases, and 13 bases lay in between. The CDR3 loop spans 16 amino acids. CDR1 and CDR2 from the germline V gene are LGHNA and YNFKEQ. This CDR3 reads CASSLSDTYSYNEQFF. CDR3 DNA: TGTGCCAGCAGCCTCTCGGACACGTACTCCTACAATGAGCAGTTCTTC.

The chain employs TRBV19 and TRBJ2-3; possible D gene TRBD1, 6 bases. Germline V gene sequence: CDR1 LNHDA, CDR2 SQIVND (reference sequence). The V and J ends lost 3 bases and 8 bases respectively, with 15 bases between them. The CDR3 spans 14 residues. CDR3 sequence: CASSMSRGTGTQYF. DNA for the CDR3: TGTGCCAGTAGTATGTCAAGGGGGACGGGTACGCAGTATTTT.

The rearrangement uses TRBV7-3 and TRBJ2-7; 10 bases map to TRBD2. This CDR3 is 15 amino acids long. CDR1 is SGHTA, CDR2 FQGTGA, per germline. Unmatched junction bases numbered 8, after V lost 4 bases and J lost 5 bases. The CDR3 DNA is TGTGCCAGCAGCTCAGAGGGACTAGCGACTGACGAGCAGTACTTC. Translated: CASSSEGLATDEQYF.

The chain employs TRBV4-1 and TRBJ1-5; D unclear. Germline lookup yields CDR1 MGHRA and CDR2 YSYEKL. The CDR3 is 15 residues long. V lost 4 bases and J lost 2, with 12 bases in between. CDR3 loop: CASSRTDSGNQPQHF. The CDR3, as DNA: TGCGCCAGCAGCCGAACGGACTCGGGCAATCAGCCCCAGCATTTT.

This chain joins TRBV28 and TRBJ2-2, with 7 bases fitting TRBD1. Trimming at V came to 6 bases and at J to 0 bases, leaving 7 bases not matched to a gene. Germline V gives CDR1 MDHEN, CDR2 SYDVKM. CDR3 length: 16 amino acids. The CDR3 protein is CASSSGQRTNTGELFF. CDR3 bases: TGTGCCAGCAGCTCGGGACAGAGAACGAACACCGGGGAGCTGTTTTTT.

The CDR3 bases are TGTGCCAGCAGTTTGGACAGGTTAAACACCATATATTTT. It yields the protein CASSLDRLNTIYF. The V and J genes are TRBV28 and TRBJ1-3, with 7 bases matching TRBD1. CDR3 length: 13 residues. Germline V lookup: CDR1 MDHEN, CDR2 SYDVKM. V lost 3 bases to trimming and J lost 6 bases; unmatched junction nucleotides: 2.